These 8 T cell receptor beta chains were all obtained from the same sample, sequenced in a study of blood T cell repertoires in COVID-19. Sequencing was performed with immunoSEQ multiplex PCR; in TCRdb, only in-frame clones are kept and a portion is missing. This sample has roughly 130,000 clones, with more than 75% found just once. Source material: peripheral blood. The source is a woman aged 70-85 years with COVID-19, enrolled during active disease.

V is TRBV15 and J is TRBJ2-1, with TRBD1 matching over 7 bases. After removal of 4 bases from V and 5 bases from J, the junction contained 8 bases not matched to a gene. The CDR3 length is 15 residues. Germline V gene lookup returns CDR1 LNHNV and CDR2 YYDKDF (reference sequence). For the CDR3, the DNA is TGTGCCACCAGCACAGGGACAGCGACCCACAATGAGCAGTTCTTC. It specifies CATSTGTATHNEQFF.

This clone was seen only a few times. The chain couples TRBV4-3 to TRBJ1-6, with unresolved D. This CDR3 contains 13 residues. Per germline, CDR1 LGHNA and CDR2 YSLEER. Trimming left V 0 bases short and J 9 bases short, with 6 bases between. The CDR3 bases are TGCGCCAGCAGCCAAGAATTCAGTTCACCCCTCCACTTT. Protein product: CASSQEFSSPLHF.

In this sample, this clone turned up a few times. V usage is TRBV2 and J usage is TRBJ1-2, with 7 bases matching TRBD1. V shed 8 bases and J 8 bases; nucleotides not matched to a gene: 14. This CDR3 has 14 residues. From germline, CDR1 is SNHLY and CDR2 FYNNEI. CDR3 protein: CASGGDSRTYGYTF. In nucleotides, the CDR3 is TGTGCCAGCGGAGGGGACAGTCGCACCTACGGCTACACCTTC.

The chain combines TRBV5-8 with TRBJ1-5; no clear D. The germline gives CDR1 SGHTS, CDR2 YDEGEE. The ends were cut back, 0 bases at V and 4 bases at J, with 8 bases in the middle. The CDR3 covers 14 residues. The DNA of the CDR3 is TGTGCCAGCAGCTTGGCGTATACAAATCAGCCCCAGCATTTT. Amino acids: CASSLAYTNQPQHF.

The sample holds a few counts of this clone. The V and J genes are TRBV5-1 and TRBJ1-1; D not certain. The germline CDR1 and CDR2 sequences are SGHRS and YFSETQ. The CDR3 totals 11 residues. Trimming stripped 1 base from V and 7 bases from J, with 5 bases between. The CDR3 here is CASSLPGEAFF. In DNA, the CDR3 is TGCGCCAGCAGCTTGCCGGGTGAAGCTTTCTTT.

This clone was counted a few times. The chain recombines TRBV6-1 with TRBJ2-2; D is unclear. The CDR3 extends over 13 amino acids. The V gene's germline CDR1 is MNHNS and CDR2 SASEGT. The V gene lost 0 bases and the J gene lost 4 bases, with 3 bases spanning the gap. DNA of the CDR3: TGTGCCAGCAGTGAAGCGCGCACCGGGGAGCTGTTTTTT. Residues: CASSEARTGELFF.

The chain couples TRBV7-9 to TRBJ2-7, with TRBD1 matching over 7 bases. The germline V gene encodes CDR1 SEHNR and CDR2 FQNEAQ (reference sequence). The CDR3 spans 15 residues. The V segment lost 5 bases and the J segment 3 bases; nucleotides outside the gene matches: 10. This chain's CDR3 is CASSLRDSGDYEQYF. In DNA, the CDR3 is TGTGCCAGCAGCCTCCGGGACAGTGGGGACTACGAGCAGTACTTC.

V is TRBV28 and J is TRBJ2-1; 7 nucleotides agree with TRBD1. The CDR3 totals 14 residues. Per the germline V gene, CDR1 is MDHEN and CDR2 is SYDVKM. The V segment lost 6 bases and the J segment 7 bases; nucleotides outside the gene matches: 9. The CDR3 here is CASSYDRVRNEQFF. CDR3 in DNA: TGTGCCAGCAGCTACGACAGGGTGAGGAATGAGCAGTTCTTC.